The 8 T cell receptor beta chains given below trace back to one sample, sequenced in a study of multiple sclerosis patients with progressive multifocal leukoencephalopathy. Assay: immunoSEQ multiplex PCR; the TCRdb copy retains only in-frame clones and omits some. The sample has tens of thousands of clones, around 85% seen once. Time point of the sample: time of PML onset. The source was PBMCs, collected from a patient treated with natalizumab. These receptors all come from a woman in her 30s with progressive multifocal leukoencephalopathy.

This rearrangement joins TRBV7-8 to TRBJ2-3; 11 positions match TRBD2. Germline-derived CDR1 and CDR2 are SGHVS and FQNEAQ. The CDR3 contains 17 residues. Trimming removed 5 bases from V and 0 bases from J; junction bases left unmatched: 7. This CDR3 reads CASSTLRTSGSTDTQYF. The CDR3, as DNA: TGTGCCAGCAGCACACTAAGGACTAGCGGGAGCACAGATACGCAGTATTTT.

The genes are TRBV7-9 and TRBJ1-2; TRBD1 matches at 11 bases. The J segment lost 8 bases and the V segment lost 5 bases, leaving 7 bases of the junction unmatched. The CDR3 runs 14 residues. Per the germline V gene, CDR1 is SEHNR and CDR2 is FQNEAQ (reference sequence). CDR3 sequence: CASSPGQGAAGYTF. The CDR3 DNA sequence: TGTGCCAGCAGCCCCGGACAGGGGGCTGCCGGCTACACCTTC. Variable domain in full (rest from reference TRBV7-9 and TRBJ1-2): DTGVSQNPRHKITKRGQNVTFRCDPISEHNRLYWYRQTLGQGPEFLTYFQNEAQLEKSRLLSDRFSAERPKGSFSTLEIQRTEQGDSAMYLCASSPGQGAAGYTFGSGTRLTVV.

The chain joins TRBV30 to TRBJ2-7; no reliable D call. Per the germline V gene, CDR1 is GTSNPN and CDR2 is SVGIG (reference sequence). The CDR3 length is 12 residues. The V gene lost 1 base and the J gene lost 2 bases, with 6 bases spanning the gap. The CDR3 protein is CAWSGAAYEQYF. CDR3 DNA: TGTGCCTGGAGTGGAGCAGCCTACGAGCAGTACTTC. The complete variable domain, with remaining parts taken from reference TRBV30 and TRBJ2-7, reads SQTIHQWPATLVQPVGSPLSLECTVEGTSNPNLYWYRQAAGRGLQLLFYSVGIGQISSEVPQNLSASRPQDRQFILSSKKLLLSDSGFYLCAWSGAAYEQYFGPGTRLTVT.

A few counts support this clone. The rearrangement uses TRBV7-9 and TRBJ2-1; D possibly corresponds to TRBD2 (6 bases). Germline V lookup: CDR1 SEHNR, CDR2 FQNEAQ (reference sequence). The CDR3 has 14 amino acids. V was pared by 8 bases and J by 4 bases, with 15 bases between. CDR3 in amino acids: CASGPRGAYNEQFF. CDR3 nucleotide sequence: TGTGCCAGCGGGCCCCGCGGGGCTTACAATGAGCAGTTCTTC. The whole variable domain, remainder taken from reference TRBV7-9 and TRBJ2-1, is DTGVSQNPRHKITKRGQNVTFRCDPISEHNRLYWYRQTLGQGPEFLTYFQNEAQLEKSRLLSDRFSAERPKGSFSTLEIQRTEQGDSAMYLCASGPRGAYNEQFFGPGTRLTVL.

V is TRBV21-1 and J is TRBJ2-7; whether TRBD2, the table's D call, matches the DNA was not checked. TRBV21-1 is deemed a pseudogene. The CDR3 is 15 amino acids. The CDR3 bases are TGTGCCAGCAGCAAAGGGCGGGAGCCAACCTACGAGCAGTACTTC. Protein sequence: CASSKGREPTYEQYF.

The chain uses TRBV5-1 and TRBJ2-7; TRBD2 matches 7 bases. Germline loops: CDR1 SGHRS, CDR2 YFSETQ. Losses at the gene ends were 4 bases for V and 4 bases for J; bases not matched to a gene: 8. The CDR3 has 14 amino acids. Here the CDR3 reads CASSPRGEPYEQYF. CDR3 nucleotides: TGCGCCAGCAGCCCCCGGGGGGAGCCGTACGAGCAGTACTTC.

Details on this clone: One end of the junction does not line up with germline, which may come from a read error. The V and J genes are TRBV28 and TRBJ2-1; D possibly uses TRBD1 or TRBD2 (5 bases each). CDR1 and CDR2 from the germline V gene are MDHEN and SYDVKM. CDR3 length: 16 amino acids. Here the CDR3 DNA reads TGTGCCACCACTGGATTTGAGGGACCCTCCCACAATGAGCAGTTCTTC. It yields the protein CATTGFEGPSHNEQFF. Combining the CDR3 with reference TRBV28 and TRBJ2-1 gives the whole variable domain DVKVTQSSRYLVKRTGEKVFLECVQDMDHENMFWYRQDPGLGLRLIYFSYDVKMKEKGDIPEGYSVSREKKERFSLILESASTNQTSMYLCATTGFEGPSHNEQFFGPGTRLTVL.

V and J are TRBV28 and TRBJ2-1; 8 bases align to TRBD2. V gave up 4 bases and J gave up 7 bases; unmatched junction bases: 6. The CDR3 sequence is 14 residues long. In germline, CDR1 is MDHEN, CDR2 SYDVKM. CDR3 residues: CASSSGGPSNEQFF. The CDR3 DNA sequence: TGTGCCAGCAGTTCGGGGGGGCCGAGTAATGAGCAGTTCTTC.